Given below is one T cell receptor beta chain in context. The data belong to a study of CD8 T cells in Susac syndrome. It was with random hexamers that 0.5 to 1 ug RNA was reverse transcribed. Each CDR3 protein gets one entry after TCRdb re-called the immunoSEQ multiplex PCR reads with MiXCR. The sample holds 170,000 or so distinct CDR3 sequences, 94% seen once. Germline V gene sequence: CDR1 LGHNA, CDR2 YNFKEQ. V was shortened by 4 bases and J by 5 bases, with 15 bases between the two germline ends. CDR3 length: 15 amino acids. Sequenced: CD4+ T cells from PBMCs. The V and J genes are TRBV4-2 and TRBJ2-1, with D maybe TRBD2 (6 bases). The sequence came from a human donor with Susac syndrome. The CDR3 DNA reads as TGTGCCAGCAGCCCAGGCCTAGCGTTAAACAATGAGCAGTTCTTC. Translation: CASSPGLALNNEQFF.